This T cell receptor (beta chain) came from a study of CD8 T cells in ankylosing spondylitis. This clonotype came up a few times. By quantitative 5'-RACE with molecular barcodes, the TCR beta libraries were made. MiXCR, applied by TCRdb to the 5' RACE reads, yields one record per CDR3 protein. The table lists 200,000 to 300,000 distinct CDR3 sequences, under 12% of them singletons, with about 2.8% in the top ten. The V gene's germline CDR1 is GTSNPN and CDR2 SVGIG (reference sequence). The CDR3 extends over 13 amino acids. Trimming took 4 bases from V and 5 from J, leaving 14 bases between them. The gene calls are TRBV30 and TRBJ1-1, with a tentative D call TRBD1 (6 bases). The source is a male donor with ankylosing spondylitis or in good health (not recorded which). Sequenced material: blood, either unsorted or a sorted T cell fraction (not recorded which). CDR3 nucleotide sequence: TGTGCCTGGAACCCCAGGGGATGGACTGAAGCTTTCTTT. Protein product: CAWNPRGWTEAFF.